These 5 T cell receptor beta chains were sequenced from one sample in a study of preoperative IRX-2 immunotherapy in early breast cancer. Treatment noted: preoperative locoregional IRX-2 cytokine immunotherapy. Profiling relied on immunoSEQ multiplex PCR, and the TCRdb table lists in-frame clones only, not all of them. The repertoire consists of about 38,000 clones, with around 82% occurring once and the leading ten covering approximately 1.5%. The specimen was lymph node tissue, collected after IRX-2 immunotherapy. Receptor source: a human donor with breast cancer.

This chain uses TRBV7-6 with TRBJ2-2, with TRBD2 matching 7 bases. V was pared by 4 bases and J by 2 bases, with 4 bases of the junction left unmatched. This CDR3 spans 15 amino acids. Germline-derived CDR1 and CDR2 are SGHVS and FNYEAQ. CDR3 amino acids: CASSYSSGNTGELFF. The CDR3 DNA is TGTGCCAGCAGCTACTCTAGCGGTAACACCGGGGAGCTGTTTTTT. Looking up the rest from reference TRBV7-6 and TRBJ2-2 gives the full variable domain: GAGVSQSPRYKVTKRGQDVALRCDPISGHVSLYWYRQALGQGPEFLTYFNYEAQQDKSGLPNDRFSAERPEGSISTLTIQRTEQRDSAMYRCASSYSSGNTGELFFGEGSRLTVL.

This clone was found a few times. V is TRBV6-8 and J is TRBJ2-3; maybe TRBD2 (6 bases). The germline CDR1 and CDR2 sequences are MNHGY and SAAAGT. The CDR3 sequence is 18 residues long. V was pared by 6 bases and J by 4 bases, with 26 bases between. In DNA, the CDR3 is TGTGCCAGCAGCCGAGGGGCCACTAGCTCCCCTGGCGCAGATACGCAGTATTTT. Residues: CASSRGATSSPGADTQYF.

This rearrangement joins TRBV18 to TRBJ1-2; 7 bases are a match to TRBD1. The junction had 5 bases not matched to a gene; V was cut back by 2 bases and J by 2 bases. Germline V gene sequence: CDR1 KGHSH, CDR2 LQKENI. This CDR3 is 15 amino acids long. The DNA for the CDR3 is TGTGCCAGCTCACCAGCGGCAGGGGGGAACTATGGCTACACCTTC. Its translation is CASSPAAGGNYGYTF.

This sequence joins TRBV19 and TRBJ2-2, with D unresolved. The V end was cut by 6 bases, the J end by 5 bases, with 13 bases between. This CDR3 region has 14 residues. Germline CDR1 is LNHDA and CDR2 is SQIVND (reference sequence). CDR3 residues: CASRGLGITGELFF. The DNA of the CDR3 is TGTGCCAGTAGGGGCCTAGGAATTACCGGGGAGCTGTTTTTT.

The CDR3 DNA reads as TGTGCCAGCAGTTACTCGGGCAGATCGGGATTGAGCTCCTATAATTCACCCCTCCACTTT. This encodes CASSYSGRSGLSSYNSPLHF. This sequence joins TRBV6-8 and TRBJ1-6, with D unresolved. Germline assignment: CDR1 MNHGY and CDR2 SAAAGT. Deletions cut 0 bases from V and 0 bases from J, with 18 bases between. The CDR3 is made up of 20 amino acids.